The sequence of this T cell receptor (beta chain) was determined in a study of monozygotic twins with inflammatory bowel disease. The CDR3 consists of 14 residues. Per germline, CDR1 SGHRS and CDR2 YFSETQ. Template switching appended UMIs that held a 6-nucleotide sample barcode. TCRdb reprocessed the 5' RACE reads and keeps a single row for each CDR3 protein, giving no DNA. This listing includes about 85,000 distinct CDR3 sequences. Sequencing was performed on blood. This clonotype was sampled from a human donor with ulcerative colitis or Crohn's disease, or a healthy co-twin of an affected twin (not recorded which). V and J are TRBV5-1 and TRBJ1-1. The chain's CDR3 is CASSLERWNTEAFF.